One and the same sample provided the 9 T cell receptor beta chains below, sequenced in a study of CD8 T cells in ankylosing spondylitis. Broader study findings: It appeared that ankylosing spondylitis blood was characterized by a TCR beta motif of about eight highly homologous variants.

TCRdb re-analysed the 5' RACE reads in MiXCR, keeping a single row per CDR3 protein. Found here are 390,000 or so distinct CDR3 sequences, 20% to 25% of them singletons; the top ten hold about 17%. The antigens of these receptors remain unknown. Sequenced input: blood, either unsorted or a sorted T cell fraction (not recorded which). The origin of the receptors is a male donor with ankylosing spondylitis.

This rearrangement joins TRBV12-3 or TRBV12-4 to TRBJ1-5; possibly TRBD1 for D (5 bases). This CDR3 spans 17 amino acids. V was clipped by 3 bases and J by 3 bases, with 18 bases between them. The CDR3 protein is CASSFSGAGNSNQPQHF. CDR3 bases: TGTGCCAGCAGTTTTAGCGGGGCAGGGAATTCCAATCAGCCCCAGCATTTT.

V is TRBV20-1 and J is TRBJ2-6, with TRBD2 as a possible D gene (7 bases). The CDR3 contains 16 residues. The germline gives CDR1 DFQATT, CDR2 SNEGSKA (reference sequence). V was shortened by 1 base and J by 0 bases, with 10 bases between the two germline ends. CDR3 sequence (DNA): TGCAGTGCTAGAGTAGGGGGGGTCTCTGGGGCCAACGTCCTGACTTTC. Translating gives CSARVGGVSGANVLTF.

The rearrangement links TRBV28 to TRBJ2-1; maybe TRBD2 (6 bases). V lost 3 bases to trimming and J lost 9 bases, with 12 bases between them. This CDR3 is built from 13 residues. CDR1 and CDR2 from the germline V gene are MDHEN and SYDVKM. The CDR3 DNA reads as TGTGCCAGCAGTTTGGGGACTTTACCTGAGCAGTTCTTC. Amino acids: CASSLGTLPEQFF.

The rearrangement joins TRBV5-6 to TRBJ1-2; unclear D gene. Germline V gene data show CDR1 as SGHDT and CDR2 as YYEEEE. Trimming cost V 0 bases and J 0 bases, with 9 bases left between them. The CDR3 is 15 amino acids. CDR3 sequence reads: CASSLGPRTNYGYTF. For the CDR3, the DNA is TGTGCCAGCAGCTTGGGGCCGCGAACTAACTATGGCTACACCTTC.

The chain is built from TRBV3-1 and TRBJ2-7; the D call may be TRBD1 or TRBD2 (5 bases each). Per the germline V gene, CDR1 is LGHDT and CDR2 is YNNKEL (reference sequence). This CDR3 contains 15 residues. Trimming removed 2 bases at V and 7 bases at J, with 18 bases between. The CDR3, as DNA: TGTGCCAGCAGCCAACCCGGGACCCTACCTCTAGAGCAGTACTTC. It yields the protein CASSQPGTLPLEQYF.

This clonotype was counted a few times. The V call is TRBV11-3, the J call TRBJ1-1; D is possibly TRBD1 (6 bases). V was shortened by 3 bases and J by 2 bases, with 13 bases between the two germline ends. CDR1 is SGHNT and CDR2 is YENEEA in the germline V gene. The CDR3 has 15 residues. In DNA, the CDR3 is TGTGCCAGCAGCTTTTTGCAGGGGCGAAACACTGAAGCTTTCTTT. Protein: CASSFLQGRNTEAFF.

J is TRBJ2-3 and V is TRBV20-1; D gene ambiguous. Germline CDR1 and CDR2: DFQATT and SNEGSKA (reference sequence). V lost 3 bases to trimming and J lost 1 base, with 8 bases between them. The CDR3 totals 13 residues. The CDR3 reads CSASAGGTDTQYF. In DNA form, the CDR3 reads TGCAGTGCTAGTGCCGGAGGCACAGATACGCAGTATTTT.

The V gene is TRBV7-2, the J gene TRBJ1-4; D is possibly TRBD1 (5 bases). Germline lookup yields CDR1 SGHTA and CDR2 FQGNSA. Trimming removed 3 bases from V and 8 bases from J, with 13 bases in between. This CDR3 has 14 residues. This chain's CDR3 is CASSLGEAREKLFF. The CDR3 DNA reads TGTGCCAGCAGCTTGGGGGAAGCACGCGAAAAACTGTTTTTT.

CDR3 loop: CASSLRGNAYEQYF. CDR3 in DNA: TGCGCCAGCAGCTTGCGGGGGAACGCCTACGAGCAGTACTTC. This chain links TRBV5-1 with TRBJ2-7; tentative D call: TRBD2 (6 bases). The V and J ends lost 1 base and 2 bases respectively, with 10 bases between them. Germline CDR1 SGHRS, CDR2 YFSETQ. There are 14 residues in the CDR3. Full variable domain (outside the CDR3, taken from reference TRBV5-1 and TRBJ2-7): KAGVTQTPRYLIKTRGQQVTLSCSPISGHRSVSWYQQTPGQGLQFLFEYFSETQRNKGNFPGRFSGRQFSNSRSEMNVSTLELGDSALYLCASSLRGNAYEQYFGPGTRLTVT.